This section outlines one TCR beta chain sequence together with its context. Its antigen is not yet known. No qualities accompany the bases; no much larger clone lies one base away. The donors were included in the validation cohort of 100 to 150 subjects, a group kept apart from the 666-subject first cohort. Library preparation employed the immunoSEQ multiplex PCR assay. From the authors' description of their analysis: A statistical classification framework was built to diagnose cytomegalovirus status from the catalog of TCR beta chain sequences. The source is immuneACCESS, and TCRdb retained only in-frame sequences with V and J called. Part of the clones is not carried over; for the studies checked, unresolved V genes explain less than half of this, and the remainder is unexplained. V, J and clone size are those of that table, while D and trimming were read from the DNA. For this sample the table gives hundreds of thousands of clones, of which 80% to 90% were detected only once. About 2% of the sample is taken by the ten largest.

This specimen belongs to a study of cytomegalovirus exposure and HLA in healthy donors (dated by TCRdb to 2015 to 2018). Regarding the research as a whole: The 700 or so repertoires of the first cohort and the 110 or so validation repertoires were produced on the same platform, according to a later analysis. The study was designed to test whether signatures of past pathogen exposure could be identified by cataloging public T cell receptors. Along with the approximately 650-subject first cohort, a separate validation cohort of over 90 different subjects was used. To predict cytomegalovirus infection status, the study combined high-throughput TCR immunosequencing, statistical association of individual TCRs with disease status, and machine learning.

From the cysteine up to the phenylalanine, the CDR3 has a length of 10 residues. The only DNA kept is the CDR3, 30 bases in frame from the first base. Trimmed from V: 11 bases; trimmed from J: 5 bases; junction bases lacking a gene match: 2. Based on the germline V gene (reference sequence), the CDR1 and CDR2 sequences are MNHEY and SMNVEV. Study-wide conclusions, independent of this receptor: Three of the identified cytomegalovirus-associated TCR beta chains were confirmed in vitro to be specific for cytomegalovirus antigens. According to the authors, the approach could potentially be generalized to other disease states and immunological phenotypes. Most TCR sequences were observed very rarely across donors, whereas some public TCRs were present in many individuals. Of the cluster scores, approximately 95% were above 0 in a later analysis, which found that TCRs clustered in the first cohort also tended to co-occur in the approximately 120 validation repertoires. The classifier was reported to diagnose cytomegalovirus status with high specificity and sensitivity in both the original cohort and the validation cohort. The validation cohort had no HLA typing available for a later analysis, so co-occurrence within that cohort was assessed over all 120 or so repertoires. In the study, 150 to 200 TCR beta chains were listed as associated with cytomegalovirus.

The sequence came from a woman between 18 and 29 years old in good health and CMV-seropositive. The sequencing sample was made of PBMCs. Rearrangement joined TRBV27 to TRBJ2-5; TRBD2 fits 7 bases in the junction. The sequence in DNA is TGTGCCGCCGGGAGGGAGACCCAGTACTTC. Its translation is CAAGRETQYF.